This TCR beta chain emerged from a study of OX40 agonist ivuxolimab in advanced cancers. Study-wide context: Hepatocellular carcinoma, melanoma, renal cell or head and neck cancer was diagnosed in the dose-escalation patients. Study results and caveats: There was clonal expansion of CD4+ and CD8+ blood T cells by week 6 at 0.1 to 3.0 mg/kg.

TCRdb's copy holds only in-frame clones and misses some; the assay was immunoSEQ multiplex PCR. The sample includes about 46,000 clones, about nine tenths of them seen just once. In the case of this clone: The antigen is unknown.

CDR1 and CDR2 from the germline V gene are MNHNS and SASEGT. CDR3 length equals 12 residues. Trimming took off 3 bases at V and 13 bases at J, with 13 bases between the two ends. Source: CD4+ or CD8+ T cells sorted from blood, taken in a trial of the OX40 agonist ivuxolimab. This receptor was identified in an adult with an advanced solid tumor such as melanoma, head and neck, liver or kidney cancer. The chain combines TRBV6-1 with TRBJ2-1; D call uncertain. This CDR3 is CASSDAAYGQFF. The CDR3 coding sequence is TGTGCCAGCAGTGATGCGGCCTATGGTCAGTTCTTC.